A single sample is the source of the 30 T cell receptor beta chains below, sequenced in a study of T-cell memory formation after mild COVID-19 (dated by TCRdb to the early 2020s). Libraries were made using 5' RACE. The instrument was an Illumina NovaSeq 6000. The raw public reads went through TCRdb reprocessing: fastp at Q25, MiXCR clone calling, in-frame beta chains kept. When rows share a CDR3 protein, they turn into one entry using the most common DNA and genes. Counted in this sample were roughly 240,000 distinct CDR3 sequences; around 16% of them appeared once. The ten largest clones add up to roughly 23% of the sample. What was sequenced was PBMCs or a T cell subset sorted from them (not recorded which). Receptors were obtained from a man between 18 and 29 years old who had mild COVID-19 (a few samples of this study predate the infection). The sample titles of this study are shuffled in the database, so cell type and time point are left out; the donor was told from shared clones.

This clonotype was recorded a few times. The CDR3 reads CASSEDPSYGYTF. For the CDR3, the DNA is TGTGCCAGCAGTGAAGATCCTAGCTATGGCTACACCTTC. The chain links TRBV6-1 to TRBJ1-2; D is unresolved. This CDR3 spans 13 amino acids. V was cut by 1 base and J by 4 bases, with 7 bases left in between. Germline V gene data show CDR1 as MNHNS and CDR2 as SASEGT.

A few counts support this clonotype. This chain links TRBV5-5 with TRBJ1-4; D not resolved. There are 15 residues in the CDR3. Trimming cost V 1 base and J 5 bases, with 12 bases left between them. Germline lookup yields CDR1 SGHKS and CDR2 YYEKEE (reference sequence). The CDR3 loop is CASSLSGTENEKLFF. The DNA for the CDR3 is TGTGCCAGCAGCTTGTCGGGTACTGAAAATGAAAAACTGTTTTTT.

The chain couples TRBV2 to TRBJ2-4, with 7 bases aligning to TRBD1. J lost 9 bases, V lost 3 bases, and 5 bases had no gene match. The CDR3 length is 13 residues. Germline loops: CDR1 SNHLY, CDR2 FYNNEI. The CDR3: CASSDLAGGIQYF. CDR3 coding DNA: TGTGCCAGCAGTGATTTAGCAGGGGGCATTCAGTACTTC.

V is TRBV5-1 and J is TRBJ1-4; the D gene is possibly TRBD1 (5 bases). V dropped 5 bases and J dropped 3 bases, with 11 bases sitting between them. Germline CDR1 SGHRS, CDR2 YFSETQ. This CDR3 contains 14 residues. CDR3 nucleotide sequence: TGCGCCAGCAGAAGTATGGGGGCTAATGAAAAACTGTTTTTT. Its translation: CASRSMGANEKLFF.

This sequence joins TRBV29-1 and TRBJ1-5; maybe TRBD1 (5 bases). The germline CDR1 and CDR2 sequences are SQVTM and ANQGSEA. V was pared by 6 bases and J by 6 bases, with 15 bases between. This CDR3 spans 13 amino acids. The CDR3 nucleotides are TGCAGCGTCATCAGGGTTTTCGGTCAGCCCCAGCATTTT. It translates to CSVIRVFGQPQHF. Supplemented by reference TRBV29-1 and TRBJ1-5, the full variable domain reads SAVISQKPSRDICQRGTSLTIQCQVDSQVTMMFWYRQQPGQSLTLIATANQGSEATYESGFVIDKFPISRPNLTFSTLTVSNMSPEDSSIYLCSVIRVFGQPQHFGDGTRLSIL.

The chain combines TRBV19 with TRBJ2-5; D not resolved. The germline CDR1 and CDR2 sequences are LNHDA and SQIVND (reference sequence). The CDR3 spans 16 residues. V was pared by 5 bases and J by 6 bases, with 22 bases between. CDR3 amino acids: CASSSRAGFVGKTQYF. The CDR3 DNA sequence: TGTGCCAGTAGTTCCCGCGCAGGCTTTGTCGGAAAGACCCAGTACTTC.

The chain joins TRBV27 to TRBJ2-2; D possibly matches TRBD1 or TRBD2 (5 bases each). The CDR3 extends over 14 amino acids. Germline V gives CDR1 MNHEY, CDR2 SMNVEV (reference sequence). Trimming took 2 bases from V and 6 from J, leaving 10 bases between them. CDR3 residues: CASSLGVGAGELFF. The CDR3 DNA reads TGTGCCAGCAGTTTAGGGGTGGGGGCCGGGGAGCTGTTTTTT.

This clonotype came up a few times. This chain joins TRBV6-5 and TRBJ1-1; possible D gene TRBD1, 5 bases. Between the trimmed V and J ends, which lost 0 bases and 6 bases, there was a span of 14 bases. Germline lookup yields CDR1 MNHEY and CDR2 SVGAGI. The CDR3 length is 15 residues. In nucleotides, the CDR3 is TGTGCCAGCAGTTACTCGGCGGGGGTAATCGCTGAAGCTTTCTTT. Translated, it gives CASSYSAGVIAEAFF.

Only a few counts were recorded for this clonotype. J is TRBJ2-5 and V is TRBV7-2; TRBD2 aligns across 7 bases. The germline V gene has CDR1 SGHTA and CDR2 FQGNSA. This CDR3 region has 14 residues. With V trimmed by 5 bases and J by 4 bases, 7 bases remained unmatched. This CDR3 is CASSRPTSRETQYF. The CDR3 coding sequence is TGTGCCAGCAGCCGCCCGACTAGCAGAGAGACCCAGTACTTC.

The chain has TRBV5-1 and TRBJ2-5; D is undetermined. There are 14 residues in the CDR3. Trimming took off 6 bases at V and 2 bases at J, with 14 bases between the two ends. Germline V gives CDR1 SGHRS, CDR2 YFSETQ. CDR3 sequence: CASNMDVSQETQYF. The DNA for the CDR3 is TGCGCCAGCAACATGGACGTGAGTCAAGAGACCCAGTACTTC.

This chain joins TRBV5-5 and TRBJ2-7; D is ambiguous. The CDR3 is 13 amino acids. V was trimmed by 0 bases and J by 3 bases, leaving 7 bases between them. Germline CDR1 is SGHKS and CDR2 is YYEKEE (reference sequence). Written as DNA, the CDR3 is TGTGCCAGCAGCTTGGCCAACTTCTACGAGCAGTACTTC. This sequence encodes CASSLANFYEQYF.

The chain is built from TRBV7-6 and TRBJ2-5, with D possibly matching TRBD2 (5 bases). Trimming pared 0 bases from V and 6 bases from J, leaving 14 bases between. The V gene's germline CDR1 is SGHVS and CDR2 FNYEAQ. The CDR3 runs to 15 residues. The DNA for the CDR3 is TGTGCCAGCAGCTTAGCAGATCCTGGGAGAAAGACCCAGTACTTC. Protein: CASSLADPGRKTQYF.

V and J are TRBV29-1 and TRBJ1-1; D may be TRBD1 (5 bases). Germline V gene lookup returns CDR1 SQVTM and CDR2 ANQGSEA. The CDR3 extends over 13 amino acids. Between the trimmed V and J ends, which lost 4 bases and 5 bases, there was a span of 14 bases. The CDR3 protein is CSVALQERTEAFF. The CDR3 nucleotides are TGCAGCGTTGCCCTACAGGAAAGGACTGAAGCTTTCTTT.

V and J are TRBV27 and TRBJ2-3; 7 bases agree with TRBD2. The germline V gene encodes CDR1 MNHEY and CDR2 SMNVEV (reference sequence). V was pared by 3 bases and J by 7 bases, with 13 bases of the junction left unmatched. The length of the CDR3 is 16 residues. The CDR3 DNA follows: TGTGCCAGCAGTTTCATTGTTGCTAGCGGCTCACATACGCAGTATTTT. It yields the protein CASSFIVASGSHTQYF.

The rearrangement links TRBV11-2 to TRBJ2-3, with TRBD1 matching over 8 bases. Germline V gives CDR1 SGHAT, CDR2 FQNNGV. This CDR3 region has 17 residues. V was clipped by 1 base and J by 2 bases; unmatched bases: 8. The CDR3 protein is CASSLGPTGATTDTQYF. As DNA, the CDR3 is TGTGCCAGCAGCTTAGGCCCGACAGGGGCTACCACAGATACGCAGTATTTT.

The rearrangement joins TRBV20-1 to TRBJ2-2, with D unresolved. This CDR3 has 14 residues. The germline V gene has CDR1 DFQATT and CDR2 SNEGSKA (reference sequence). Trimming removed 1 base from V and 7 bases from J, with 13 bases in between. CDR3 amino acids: CSARVSTRFGELFF. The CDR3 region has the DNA TGCAGTGCTAGAGTATCGACGCGGTTCGGGGAGCTGTTTTTT.

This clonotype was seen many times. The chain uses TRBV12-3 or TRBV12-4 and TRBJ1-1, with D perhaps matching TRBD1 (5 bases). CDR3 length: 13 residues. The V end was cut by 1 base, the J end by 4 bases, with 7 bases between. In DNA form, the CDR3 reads TGTGCCAGCAGTTTAGGGGGCGGCACTGAAGCTTTCTTT. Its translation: CASSLGGGTEAFF.

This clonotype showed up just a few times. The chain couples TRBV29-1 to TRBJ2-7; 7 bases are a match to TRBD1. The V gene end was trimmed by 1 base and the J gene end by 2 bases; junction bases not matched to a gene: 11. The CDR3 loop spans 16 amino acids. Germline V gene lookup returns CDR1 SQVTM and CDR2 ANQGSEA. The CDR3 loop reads CSVEVNSGTVTYEQYF. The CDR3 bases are TGCAGCGTTGAAGTAAACTCCGGGACAGTAACCTACGAGCAGTACTTC.

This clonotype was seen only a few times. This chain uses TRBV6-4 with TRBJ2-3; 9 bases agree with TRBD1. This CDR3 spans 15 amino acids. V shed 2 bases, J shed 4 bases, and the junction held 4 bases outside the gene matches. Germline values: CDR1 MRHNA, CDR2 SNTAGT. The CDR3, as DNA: TGTGCCAGCAGTGACGGGACAGGGAGCGCAGATACGCAGTATTTT. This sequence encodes CASSDGTGSADTQYF.

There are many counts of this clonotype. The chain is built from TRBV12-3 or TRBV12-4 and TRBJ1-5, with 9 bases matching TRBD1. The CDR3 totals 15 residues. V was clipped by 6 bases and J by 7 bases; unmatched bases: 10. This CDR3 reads CASSPSGTGRQPQHF. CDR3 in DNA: TGTGCCAGCAGCCCCTCCGGGACAGGGAGGCAGCCCCAGCATTTT.

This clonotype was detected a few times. CDR3 in amino acids: CASSGPGGETQYF. CDR3 in DNA: TGTGCCAGCAGCGGGCCCGGTGGGGAGACCCAGTACTTC. The rearrangement uses TRBV9 and TRBJ2-5; no definite D call. CDR1 and CDR2 from the germline V gene are SGDLS and YYNGEE. The length of the CDR3 is 13 residues. Trimming shortened V by 3 bases and J by 5 bases, and 11 bases separated the two germline ends.

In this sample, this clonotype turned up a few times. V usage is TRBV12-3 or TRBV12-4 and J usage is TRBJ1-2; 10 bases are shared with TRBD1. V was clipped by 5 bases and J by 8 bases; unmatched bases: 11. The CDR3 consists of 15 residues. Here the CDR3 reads CASSPLSGTGDGYTF. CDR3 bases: TGTGCCAGCAGTCCGCTATCCGGGACAGGGGACGGCTACACCTTC.

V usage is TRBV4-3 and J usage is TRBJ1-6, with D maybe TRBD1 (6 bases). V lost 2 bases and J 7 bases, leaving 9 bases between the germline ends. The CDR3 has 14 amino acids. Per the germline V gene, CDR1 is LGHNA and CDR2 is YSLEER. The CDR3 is CASSQRGGNSPLHF. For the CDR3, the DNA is TGCGCCAGCAGCCAAAGAGGGGGGAATTCACCCCTCCACTTT.

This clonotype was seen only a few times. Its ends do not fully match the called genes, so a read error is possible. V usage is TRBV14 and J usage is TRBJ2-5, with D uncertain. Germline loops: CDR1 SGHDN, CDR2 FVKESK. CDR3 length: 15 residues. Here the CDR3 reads CASSQDYVVEEPQYF. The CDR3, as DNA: TGTGCCAGCAGCCAAGATTATGTGGTTGAAGAGCCCCAGTACTTC.

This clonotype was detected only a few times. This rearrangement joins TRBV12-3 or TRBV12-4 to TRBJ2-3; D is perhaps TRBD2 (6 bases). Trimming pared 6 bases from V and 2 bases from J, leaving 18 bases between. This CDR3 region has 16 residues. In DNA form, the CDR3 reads TGTGCCAGCAGCAAACGGGGGAACGCCGCCACAGATACGCAGTATTTT. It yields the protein CASSKRGNAATDTQYF.

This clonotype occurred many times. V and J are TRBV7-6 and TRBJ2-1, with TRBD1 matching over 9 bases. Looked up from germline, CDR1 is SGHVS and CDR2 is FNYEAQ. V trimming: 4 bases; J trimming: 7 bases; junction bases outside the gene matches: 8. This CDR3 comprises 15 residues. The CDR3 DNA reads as TGTGCCAGCAGCTCACCTCGGGGACAGGGAAATGAGCAGTTCTTC. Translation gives CASSSPRGQGNEQFF.

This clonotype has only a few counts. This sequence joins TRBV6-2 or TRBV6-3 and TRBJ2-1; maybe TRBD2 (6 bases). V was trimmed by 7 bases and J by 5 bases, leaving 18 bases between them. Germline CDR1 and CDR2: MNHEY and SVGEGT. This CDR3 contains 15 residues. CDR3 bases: TGTGCCAGCATCCTCCTCCCGGGACTCCACAATGAGCAGTTCTTC. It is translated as CASILLPGLHNEQFF.

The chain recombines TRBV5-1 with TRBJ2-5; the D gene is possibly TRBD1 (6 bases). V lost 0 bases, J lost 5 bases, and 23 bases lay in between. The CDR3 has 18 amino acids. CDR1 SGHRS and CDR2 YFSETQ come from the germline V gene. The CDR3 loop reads CASSLEANYRVLEETQYF. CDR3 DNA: TGCGCCAGCAGCTTGGAGGCCAATTACAGGGTCCTAGAGGAGACCCAGTACTTC. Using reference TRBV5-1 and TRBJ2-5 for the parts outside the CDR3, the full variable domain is KAGVTQTPRYLIKTRGQQVTLSCSPISGHRSVSWYQQTPGQGLQFLFEYFSETQRNKGNFPGRFSGRQFSNSRSEMNVSTLELGDSALYLCASSLEANYRVLEETQYFGPGTRLLVL.

This chain's CDR3 is CASSLYRTYEQYF. For the CDR3, the DNA is TGCGCCAGCAGCTTGTATCGGACCTACGAGCAGTACTTC. The chain couples TRBV5-1 to TRBJ2-7; D ambiguous. The V end was cut by 1 base, the J end by 2 bases, with 7 bases between. Per the germline V gene, CDR1 is SGHRS and CDR2 is YFSETQ. The CDR3 covers 13 residues.

The CDR3 DNA follows: TGTGCCAGCAGAGACAGGGGGCCTGAAGCTTTCTTT. Residues: CASRDRGPEAFF. The V call is TRBV2, the J call TRBJ1-1; the match to TRBD1 covers 10 bases. The germline CDR1 and CDR2 sequences are SNHLY and FYNNEI. This CDR3 contains 12 residues. V lost 6 bases to trimming and J lost 6 bases; unmatched junction nucleotides: 1.